Listed below are T cell receptor beta chains from one sample, sequenced in a study of CD8+ T cells in alopecia areata. The data were produced by immunoSEQ multiplex PCR, yet TCRdb's version contains in-frame clones alone and is incomplete. Among 130,000 to 150,000 clones listed, about 89% were seen once. Material: CD8+ T cells sorted from blood, obtained at week 0. The source is a human donor with alopecia areata. CDR3s include the opening cysteine and the closing phenylalanine or tryptophan. The D gene is left open where the match is weak.

d_gene,len,v_gene,CDR3aa
.,14,TRBV7-7,CASSSLGGQETQYF
TRBD1,14,TRBV5-6,CASSLGTGTYEQYF
.,15,TRBV11-2,CASSQEAGSSYEQYF
.,13,TRBV7-9,CASIRKVEETQYF
.,13,TRBV4-1,CASSQVGVWELFF
.,12,TRBV19,CASESWGNGYTF
TRBD2,15,TRBV29-1,CSVEDEGTSSGELFF
TRBD1,13,TRBV30,CAWSRDRNTEAFF
TRBD2,16,TRBV4-1,CASSQELAGAYYEQYF
.,12,TRBV29-1,CSVEDDPAAQYF
.,18,TRBV4-1,CASSLTFPAEYPYNEQFF
.,12,TRBV7-9,CASSLDIYEQYF
.,13,TRBV27,CAIGPPNTGELFF
TRBD1,14,TRBV11-2,CASSPGGGGYGYTF
.,12,TRBV29-1,CSVGLGNTEAFF
.,14,TRBV30,CAWSTWDTPFEQFF
TRBD1,14,TRBV5-6,CASSLGTGAQPQHF
TRBD2,11,TRBV30,CAWRSGNEQYF
.,15,TRBV4-1,CASSQGGSGYTEAFF
TRBD1,15,TRBV19,CASSILTGGDTEAFF
TRBD2,15,TRBV6-5,CASSYGAGDYNEQFF
.,10,TRBV6-4,CASKPGKLFF
.,12,TRBV15,CATSRIAGELFF
TRBD1,13,TRBV7-9,CASSQGGGTGQYF
.,14,TRBV27,CATKLVGSAYEQYF
TRBD2,15,TRBV7-9,CASSTGTSGTYEQYF
.,16,TRBV29-1,CSVEGFGGASYNEQFF
TRBD1,15,TRBV9,CASSVAQGRNTEAFF
.,15,TRBV7-9,CASSPGGRANYGYTF
TRBD2,19,TRBV19,CASSSGTSGRAESYNEQFF
TRBD1,15,TRBV7-9,CASSSGQGAYNEQFF
TRBD1,16,TRBV29-1,CSVVVSGQGAPDTQYF
.,14,TRBV7-9,CASSLDTISYEQYF